A single sample is the source of the 10 T cell receptor beta chains below, sequenced in a study of blood T cell repertoires in COVID-19. Profiling relied on immunoSEQ multiplex PCR, and the TCRdb table lists in-frame clones only, not all of them. The top ten hold 15% to 20% of the sample, which has about 130,000 clones, approximately 80% seen once. The source material was peripheral blood. Receptors originate from a woman aged 50 to 60 with acute or convalescent COVID-19.

This chain connects TRBV5-1 to TRBJ1-6; 9 bases match TRBD1. CDR1 SGHRS and CDR2 YFSETQ come from the germline V gene. The CDR3 is made up of 15 amino acids. V was pared by 7 bases and J by 10 bases, with 12 bases of the junction left unmatched. The CDR3 region has the DNA TGCGCCAGCGGAACAGGCGGGACAGGGCGATCACCCCTCCACTTT. This gives the protein CASGTGGTGRSPLHF.

The chain links TRBV11-2 to TRBJ2-7, with 9 bases that match TRBD2. J was trimmed by 6 bases and V by 6 bases; bases with no gene match: 9. Germline V gene data show CDR1 as SGHAT and CDR2 as FQNNGV. The CDR3 is made up of 14 amino acids. CDR3 nucleotides: TGTGCCAGCAGGGATGCGGGGGGGCCTGGCGAGCAGTACTTC. This codes for CASRDAGGPGEQYF. Supplemented by reference TRBV11-2 and TRBJ2-7, the full variable domain reads EAGVAQSPRYKIIEKRQSVAFWCNPISGHATLYWYQQILGQGPKLLIQFQNNGVVDDSQLPKDRFSAERLKGVDSTLKIQPAKLEDSAVYLCASRDAGGPGEQYFGPGTRLTVT.

In this sample, this clone turned up once. V gene TRBV7-9 combines with J gene TRBJ2-7; D may be TRBD2 (6 bases). V lost 7 bases and J 3 bases, leaving 16 bases between the germline ends. Germline V lookup: CDR1 SEHNR, CDR2 FQNEAQ (reference sequence). The CDR3 runs to 14 residues. This chain's CDR3 is CASTNSGGGYEQYF. In DNA form, the CDR3 reads TGTGCCAGCACCAACTCCGGGGGTGGCTACGAGCAGTACTTC.

The genes are TRBV3-1 (or the pseudogene TRBV3-2) and TRBJ1-1, with D uncertain. V was cut by 4 bases and J by 1 base, with 10 bases left in between. This CDR3 is 14 amino acids long. Germline values: CDR1 LGHDT, CDR2 YNNKEL (reference sequence). CDR3 in DNA: TGTGCCAGCAGCCCCGGGGTTCCGAACACTGAAGCTTTCTTT. This sequence encodes CASSPGVPNTEAFF.

The rearrangement links TRBV7-6 to TRBJ2-7, with D possibly TRBD1 on 5 matching bases. The germline V and J ends were trimmed by 1 base and 0 bases, with 13 bases remaining between them. Germline V lookup: CDR1 SGHVS, CDR2 FNYEAQ. CDR3 length: 16 amino acids. The CDR3 DNA reads TGTGCCAGCAGCTTAGGGTCGGGCAGGGCCTCCTACGAGCAGTACTTC. Translating it yields CASSLGSGRASYEQYF.

The chain carries TRBV28 and TRBJ2-7; perhaps TRBD2 as D (5 bases). Trimming pared 4 bases from V and 4 bases from J, leaving 17 bases between. Germline assignment: CDR1 MDHEN and CDR2 SYDVKM. The CDR3 covers 15 residues. In nucleotides, the CDR3 is TGTGCCAGCAGTTCCCCTGGGAAGCCGGGGTACGAGCAGTACTTC. The encoded protein is CASSSPGKPGYEQYF.

This clone occurred once. This may stem from a read error, because a much larger clone lies one nucleotide away. Other DNA sequences in this specimen translate into the identical CDR3. The rearrangement links TRBV11-3 to TRBJ2-2; TRBD2 matches 9 bases. Per the germline V gene, CDR1 is SGHNT and CDR2 is YENEEA. This CDR3 is 17 amino acids long. Trimming cost V 3 bases and J 6 bases; bases outside gene matches: 11. Here the CDR3 DNA reads TGTGCCAGCAGCTTTCTTCCCGCGGGGGGGTATGCCGGGGAGCTGTTTTTT. This codes for CASSFLPAGGYAGELFF.

CDR3 loop: CASSRGGLSGNTIYF. CDR3 nucleotides: TGTGCCAGCAGTAGGGGGGGCCTCTCTGGAAACACCATATATTTT. This chain connects TRBV27 to TRBJ1-3; possible D gene TRBD1, 6 bases. The ends were cut back, 5 bases at V and 0 bases at J, with 11 bases in the middle. Germline V lookup: CDR1 MNHEY, CDR2 SMNVEV (reference sequence). The CDR3 totals 15 residues.

This chain joins TRBV24-1 and TRBJ2-2; 12 bases are shared with TRBD2. With V trimmed by 3 bases and J by 3 bases, 10 bases remained unmatched. The CDR3 extends over 19 amino acids. Germline lookup yields CDR1 KGHDR and CDR2 SFDVKD. The CDR3 region is CATSDTDRLAGADTGELFF. DNA of the CDR3: TGTGCCACCAGTGATACCGACCGACTAGCGGGGGCGGACACCGGGGAGCTGTTTTTT.

The rearrangement links TRBV7-9 to TRBJ2-7, with 10 positions matching TRBD2. After removal of 1 base from V and 1 base from J, the junction contained 7 bases not matched to a gene. Germline V gene lookup returns CDR1 SEHNR and CDR2 FQNEAQ (reference sequence). CDR3 length: 17 residues. The CDR3 reads CASSLGVAGGRSYEQYF. The CDR3 coding sequence is TGTGCCAGCAGCTTAGGGGTAGCGGGGGGCCGGTCCTACGAGCAGTACTTC.